The next 25 T cell receptor beta chains were all read from a single sample in a study of cytomegalovirus exposure and HLA in healthy donors. With 60 Vbeta and 13 Jbeta primers, the PCR was carried out. The repertoire was sequenced with immunoSEQ multiplex PCR; TCRdb's copy has only in-frame clones and lacks some. The data contain roughly 110,000 clones, 70% to 80% of them seen just once; the ten biggest clones take up about 3%. Sequences were obtained from PBMCs. Receptor source: a woman aged 18-29 years in good health and CMV-seropositive.

The chain carries TRBV27 and TRBJ1-3, with TRBD1 identical over 9 bases. This CDR3 has 15 residues. The junction had 5 bases not matched to a gene; V was cut back by 4 bases and J by 4 bases. Germline V gene lookup returns CDR1 MNHEY and CDR2 SMNVEV (reference sequence). The CDR3 is CASSSYRGRGNTIYF. The CDR3 DNA reads as TGTGCCAGCAGTTCGTACAGGGGGCGAGGAAACACCATATATTTT.

The V call is TRBV28, the J call TRBJ2-5; D not resolved. Germline assignment: CDR1 MDHEN and CDR2 SYDVKM. CDR3 length: 11 residues. V shed 6 bases and J shed 5 bases, with 7 bases lying between them. CDR3 DNA sequence: TGTGCCAGCAGCCTAAAGGAGACCCAGTACTTC. Its protein product is CASSLKETQYF.

The CDR3 loop reads CASSLTQSGANVLTF. CDR3 nucleotides: TGCGCCAGCAGCTTGACCCAGTCTGGGGCCAACGTCCTGACTTTC. The gene calls are TRBV5-1 and TRBJ2-6; unclear D gene. This CDR3 is built from 15 residues. Germline loops: CDR1 SGHRS, CDR2 YFSETQ. The V end was cut by 1 base, the J end by 1 base, with 6 bases between.

CDR3 residues: CASSYQPDRVYGYTF. The DNA for the CDR3 is TGTGCCAGCAGCTATCAACCGGACAGGGTCTATGGCTACACCTTC. The chain joins TRBV5-6 to TRBJ1-2, with 8 bases matching TRBD1. Germline loops: CDR1 SGHDT, CDR2 YYEEEE. This CDR3 has 15 amino acids. J gave up 4 bases and V 3 bases, and 8 bases lay outside the gene matches.

The chain is built from TRBV27 and TRBJ1-1, with D tentatively TRBD1 (6 bases). There are 14 residues in the CDR3. Germline V gene lookup returns CDR1 MNHEY and CDR2 SMNVEV (reference sequence). V lost 5 bases to trimming and J lost 12 bases, with 22 bases between them. Here the CDR3 DNA reads TGTGCCAGCAGTACGACGCTCACAGGGTCTGCGACTTTCTTT. It codes for CASSTTLTGSATFF.

Written as DNA, the CDR3 is TGCGCCAGCAGCTTGGAAGGACAGGGAGAAGGAAACTATGGCTACACCTTC. Amino acids: CASSLEGQGEGNYGYTF. The genes are TRBV5-1 and TRBJ1-2; the match to TRBD1 covers 8 bases. The CDR3 contains 17 residues. V was clipped by 0 bases and J by 2 bases; unmatched bases: 9. Germline V lookup: CDR1 SGHRS, CDR2 YFSETQ.

The genes are TRBV4-1 and TRBJ1-1, with unresolved D. The CDR3 spans 13 residues. The germline V gene has CDR1 MGHRA and CDR2 YSYEKL. Trimming took 1 base from V and 6 from J, leaving 9 bases between them. The CDR3 DNA is TGCGCCAGCAGCCAAGCGGGTTTGGCTGAAGCTTTCTTT. Translation gives CASSQAGLAEAFF.

The V gene is TRBV11-3, the J gene TRBJ1-2, with a possible D match to TRBD1 (5 bases). The CDR3 is made up of 14 amino acids. The V end lost 2 bases, the J end lost 8 bases, and 15 bases lay between the germline ends. CDR1 SGHNT and CDR2 YENEEA come from the germline V gene. This chain's CDR3 is CASSLPGGRKGYTF. The CDR3 region has the DNA TGTGCCAGCAGCTTACCCGGGGGGAGGAAAGGCTACACCTTC.

The chain is built from TRBV2 and TRBJ1-5; TRBD1 matches 7 bases. The CDR3 covers 16 residues. Germline CDR1 SNHLY, CDR2 FYNNEI. V was pared by 3 bases and J by 7 bases, with 12 bases of the junction left unmatched. CDR3: CASSEEVGTVGQPQHF. The CDR3 nucleotides read TGTGCCAGCAGTGAGGAGGTTGGGACAGTAGGGCAGCCCCAGCATTTT. Filled out from reference TRBV2 and TRBJ1-5, the complete variable domain reads EPEVTQTPSHQVTQMGQEVILRCVPISNHLYFYWYRQILGQKVEFLVSFYNNEISEKSEIFDDQFSVERPDGSNFTLKIRSTKLEDSAMYFCASSEEVGTVGQPQHFGDGTRLSIL.

The V and J genes are TRBV25-1 and TRBJ2-7; D uncertain. There are 12 residues in the CDR3. Germline V gene data show CDR1 as MGHDK and CDR2 as SYGVNS. V dropped 3 bases and J dropped 5 bases, with 8 bases sitting between them. CDR3 DNA: TGTGCCAGCAGTGACGGTTTCAACGAGCAGTACTTC. Translated, it gives CASSDGFNEQYF.

The V gene is TRBV10-2, the J gene TRBJ1-2, with 7 bases aligning to TRBD1. Germline values: CDR1 WSHSY, CDR2 SAAADI. There are 15 residues in the CDR3. Trimming at V came to 0 bases and at J to 8 bases, leaving 9 bases not matched to a gene. The CDR3 DNA follows: TGCGCCAGCAGTGAGTCGAGGAACAGGGGATTAGGCTACACCTTC. This translates into CASSESRNRGLGYTF.

The chain employs TRBV29-1 and TRBJ2-6, with D possibly TRBD1 on 6 matching bases. The V gene's germline CDR1 is SQVTM and CDR2 ANQGSEA. The CDR3 runs 13 residues. The V end was cut by 5 bases, the J end by 2 bases, with 7 bases between. CDR3 in DNA: TGCAGCGTTTACAGGGCTGGGGCCAACGTCCTGACTTTC. Its protein is CSVYRAGANVLTF.

The CDR3 DNA reads as TGTGCCAGCAGAGCCTCTAGCGGCTCCACCGGGGAGCTGTTTTTT. It yields the protein CASRASSGSTGELFF. The V gene is TRBV2, the J gene TRBJ2-2, with 7 nucleotides matching TRBD2. This CDR3 region has 15 residues. Germline lookup yields CDR1 SNHLY and CDR2 FYNNEI. V lost 6 bases and J lost 4; bases outside the gene matches: 8.

The chain recombines TRBV7-8 with TRBJ2-2; possible D gene TRBD1, 5 bases. This CDR3 contains 15 residues. Trimming took off 2 bases at V and 1 base at J, with 8 bases between the two ends. The germline V gene has CDR1 SGHVS and CDR2 FQNEAQ. This CDR3 reads CASSLWQGNTGELFF. The DNA of the CDR3 is TGTGCCAGCAGCTTATGGCAGGGGAACACCGGGGAGCTGTTTTTT.

The rearrangement links TRBV4-2 to TRBJ1-2; D remains ambiguous. Germline CDR1 is LGHNA and CDR2 is YNFKEQ. The CDR3 totals 12 residues. Between the trimmed V and J ends, which lost 4 bases and 8 bases, there was a span of 11 bases. The CDR3 protein is CASSRERGGYTF. The CDR3 DNA reads TGTGCCAGCAGCCGGGAGAGAGGGGGCTACACCTTC.

Regarding this clone: Mismatch with germline at one junction end may stem from a read error. The rearrangement joins TRBV19 to TRBJ1-6, with TRBD1 matching over 11 bases. This CDR3 is built from 17 residues. The germline V gene encodes CDR1 LNHDA and CDR2 SQIVND (reference sequence). The CDR3 loop reads CVSSFRTGGTHNSPLHF. CDR3 bases: TGTGTCAGTAGTTTCAGGACAGGGGGCACCCATAATTCACCCCTCCACTTT. The variable domain in full, completed from reference TRBV19 and TRBJ1-6, reads DGGITQSPKYLFRKEGQNVTLSCEQNLNHDAMYWYRQDPGQGLRLIYYSQIVNDFQKGDIAEGYSVSREKKESFPLTVTSAQKNPTAFYLCVSSFRTGGTHNSPLHFGNGTRLTVT.

The J gene is TRBJ2-5, the V gene TRBV19; the match to TRBD2 covers 11 bases. The ends lost 3 bases at V and 5 bases at J; junction bases unmatched: 5. The germline CDR1 and CDR2 sequences are LNHDA and SQIVND (reference sequence). The CDR3 has 15 amino acids. The CDR3 sequence: CASSISPSGRETQYF. In nucleotides, the CDR3 is TGTGCCAGTAGTATTAGTCCTAGCGGGAGGGAGACCCAGTACTTC.

The chain employs TRBV19 and TRBJ2-2, with D possibly being TRBD1 (5 bases). The germline gives CDR1 LNHDA, CDR2 SQIVND (reference sequence). The CDR3 spans 10 residues. V was pared by 5 bases and J by 15 bases, with 10 bases between. CDR3 nucleotide sequence: TGTGCCAGTAGTGCAGGGAAGGTGTTTTTT. It encodes CASSAGKVFF.

In its sample, this clone was seen a few times. Additional DNA sequences in this sample encode the identical CDR3. This chain uses TRBV5-4 with TRBJ2-7; TRBD2 matches at 14 bases. The CDR3 runs to 15 residues. CDR1 and CDR2 (germline): SGHNT, YYREEE (reference sequence). Unmatched junction bases numbered 4, after V lost 4 bases and J lost 4 bases. The CDR3 region is CASSRGTSGSYEQYF. In nucleotides, the CDR3 is TGTGCCAGCAGCCGCGGGACTAGCGGGAGTTACGAGCAGTACTTC.

The gene calls are TRBV4-1 and TRBJ2-7, with TRBD2 matching over 12 bases. The V gene end was trimmed by 3 bases and the J gene end by 6 bases; junction bases not matched to a gene: 6. Germline-derived CDR1 and CDR2 are MGHRA and YSYEKL. This CDR3 spans 15 amino acids. The CDR3 region has the DNA TGCGCCAGCAGCCAGTTTAGACTAGCGGGAGTCGAGCAGTACTTC. Translated: CASSQFRLAGVEQYF.

The gene calls are TRBV5-8 and TRBJ1-5, with a weak D call TRBD1 (5 bases). The CDR3 loop spans 15 amino acids. CDR1 is SGHTS and CDR2 is YDEGEE in the germline V gene. Trimming left V 3 bases short and J 2 bases short, with 12 bases between. The CDR3, as DNA: TGTGCCAGCAGCTCGGGACTTACTGGCAATCAGCCCCAGCATTTT. It specifies CASSSGLTGNQPQHF.

V and J are TRBV10-1 and TRBJ2-7, with 8 positions matching TRBD2. With 4 bases clipped from V and 5 bases from J, the junction kept 10 bases outside the gene matches. The CDR3 covers 15 residues. CDR1 and CDR2 from the germline V gene are WNHNN and SYGVQD (reference sequence). CDR3 region: CASSVRREGQNEQYF. In nucleotides, the CDR3 is TGCGCCAGCAGTGTAAGACGGGAGGGCCAAAACGAGCAGTACTTC.

Only a few counts were recorded for this clone. The V call is TRBV30, the J call TRBJ1-5; D gene unclear. V was pared by 0 bases and J by 6 bases, with 12 bases between. From germline, CDR1 is GTSNPN and CDR2 SVGIG (reference sequence). The CDR3 runs to 14 residues. CDR3 in amino acids: CAWSVGEIGQPQHF. Written as DNA, the CDR3 is TGTGCCTGGAGTGTAGGAGAAATCGGTCAGCCCCAGCATTTT.

This clone has only a few counts. The chain joins TRBV9 to TRBJ2-7, with 10 bases aligning to TRBD2. The germline CDR1 and CDR2 sequences are SGDLS and YYNGEE. V shed 0 bases and J 7 bases; nucleotides not matched to a gene: 7. The CDR3 spans 15 residues. The CDR3 protein is CASSVGLAGVDEQYF. CDR3 sequence (DNA): TGTGCCAGCAGCGTAGGTCTAGCGGGAGTAGATGAGCAGTACTTC.

The chain joins TRBV15 to TRBJ1-5; D remains ambiguous. Germline V gene data show CDR1 as LNHNV and CDR2 as YYDKDF (reference sequence). The CDR3 extends over 13 amino acids. V was cut by 3 bases and J by 4 bases, with 7 bases left in between. In DNA, the CDR3 is TGTGCCACCAGCAGGCGTTCTAATCAGCCCCAGCATTTT. Translating it yields CATSRRSNQPQHF.